This T cell receptor (beta chain) was recovered during a study of molecular identifiers for immune sequencing clone quantification. TCRdb reprocessed the PCR reads via MiXCR and lists one record per CDR3 protein. The repertoire holds some 650,000 distinct CDR3 sequences, with 20% as singletons. With regard to this clonotype: The junction differs from germline at one of its ends, possibly a read error.

This CDR3 has 14 residues. Germline V gene sequence: CDR1 SGHAT, CDR2 FQNNGV. The chain carries TRBV11-2 and TRBJ1-5; 7 positions agree with TRBD1. The material sequenced was naive CD8+ T cells from blood, with Jurkat cell RNA spiked in. The subset was: FACS-sorted CD8+CD4-CCR7+CD45RA+ naive T cells. The origin of this receptor is a human donor in good health. Some libraries in this study had Jurkat cell RNA spiked in. CDR3 in DNA: TGTGCCAGCAGCCCGGGACAGTCCAATCAGCCCCAGCGTTTT. Its protein is CASSPGQSNQPQRF.